A selection of T cell receptor beta chains follows, all from one sample in a study of cytomegalovirus exposure and HLA in healthy donors. Assay used: immunoSEQ multiplex PCR; TCRdb lists only in-frame clones, some missing. This sample has under 200,000 clones, with more than 65% found just once. Sequenced: PBMCs. These receptor sequences come from a woman in her twenties or thirties in good health and CMV-seropositive. The CDR3 runs from the conserved cysteine through the conserved F or W. A D gene is named only where the DNA matches it firmly. Clone size is not always given. Where it is, it says once, few, many or a class for expanded clones.

CDR3nt: TGCGCCAGCTACCCGAGCGGATCCACTGAAGCTTTCTTT
CDR3aa: CASYPSGSTEAFF
v_gene: TRBV5-1
abundance: -
j_gene: TRBJ1-1
d_gene: -

CDR3nt: TGTGCCAGCAGCCAAGATGGGAGGGGGTCTGTCTACGAGCAGTACTTC
CDR3aa: CASSQDGRGSVYEQYF
v_gene: TRBV14
abundance: once
j_gene: TRBJ2-7
d_gene: -

CDR3nt: TGTGCCAGCAGTGAGAGTCCCCGGAACACTGAAGCTTTCTTT
CDR3aa: CASSESPRNTEAFF
v_gene: TRBV25-1
abundance: -
j_gene: TRBJ1-1
d_gene: -

CDR3nt: TGCAGTGCGATCGCGGATGAGCAGTTCTTC
CDR3aa: CSAIADEQFF
v_gene: TRBV20-1
abundance: -
j_gene: TRBJ2-1
d_gene: -

CDR3nt: TGTGCCATCACCTCCAAGACGGGCGGGAGTACCTACAATGAGCAGTTCTTC
CDR3aa: CAITSKTGGSTYNEQFF
v_gene: TRBV10-3
abundance: once
j_gene: TRBJ2-1
d_gene: TRBD2

CDR3nt: TGTGCCAGCGACAGACTGAACACTGAAGCTTTCTTT
CDR3aa: CASDRLNTEAFF
v_gene: TRBV2
abundance: -
j_gene: TRBJ1-1
d_gene: -

CDR3nt: TGTGCCAGCAGCTTAGCGAACCCCGGGACAGACAACCACTTC
CDR3aa: CASSLANPGTDNHF
v_gene: TRBV7-2
abundance: -
j_gene: TRBJ2-5
d_gene: TRBD1

CDR3nt: TGTGCCAGCAGTGCAGGGCAGGCGGTAAATGAGCAGTTCTTC
CDR3aa: CASSAGQAVNEQFF
v_gene: TRBV6-4
abundance: -
j_gene: TRBJ2-1
d_gene: -

CDR3nt: TGTGCCAGCAGTCTGGGACAGGGGATCACTGAAGCTTTCTTT
CDR3aa: CASSLGQGITEAFF
v_gene: TRBV6-5
abundance: -
j_gene: TRBJ1-1
d_gene: TRBD1

CDR3nt: TGTGCCAGCAGCCAAACCCCTCAGTCGACCCAGTACTTC
CDR3aa: CASSQTPQSTQYF
v_gene: TRBV4-2
abundance: -
j_gene: TRBJ2-5
d_gene: -

CDR3nt: TGTGCCAGTAGTAGACTAACCGGGACAGCAAACTATGGCTACACCTTC
CDR3aa: CASSRLTGTANYGYTF
v_gene: TRBV19
abundance: -
j_gene: TRBJ1-2
d_gene: TRBD1

CDR3nt: TGTGCCATCAGTGATCCCGGACTAGCGGGGGGGCTCAATGAGCAGTTCTTC
CDR3aa: CAISDPGLAGGLNEQFF
v_gene: TRBV10-3
abundance: -
j_gene: TRBJ2-1
d_gene: TRBD2

CDR3nt: TGTGCCAGCAGCCCCTGGACAGGCCATAATTCACCCCTCCACTTT
CDR3aa: CASSPWTGHNSPLHF
v_gene: TRBV7-9
abundance: -
j_gene: TRBJ1-6
d_gene: TRBD1

CDR3nt: TGTGCCAGCAGCCGAGGTGCAGATACGCAGTATTTT
CDR3aa: CASSRGADTQYF
v_gene: TRBV7-6
abundance: -
j_gene: TRBJ2-3
d_gene: -

CDR3nt: TGTTCCAGCAGCCTAGCGGGAGGGCCACGAGAGACCCAGTACTTC
CDR3aa: CSSSLAGGPRETQYF
v_gene: TRBV7-9
abundance: -
j_gene: TRBJ2-5
d_gene: TRBD2

CDR3nt: TGTGCCAGCGGCAAAAAGGGGCAGGGGGCTTCTGAAGCTTTCTTT
CDR3aa: CASGKKGQGASEAFF
v_gene: TRBV7-9
abundance: -
j_gene: TRBJ1-1
d_gene: TRBD1

CDR3nt: TGCGCCAGCAGCTCTTCCGGGACAGGGGTTAACTATGGCTACACCTTC
CDR3aa: CASSSSGTGVNYGYTF
v_gene: TRBV5-1
abundance: -
j_gene: TRBJ1-2
d_gene: TRBD1

CDR3nt: TGCAGCGTTCGTAGCGGGAGGGCCTGGTTTAATGAGCAGTTCTTC
CDR3aa: CSVRSGRAWFNEQFF
v_gene: TRBV29-1
abundance: -
j_gene: TRBJ2-1
d_gene: TRBD2

CDR3nt: TGTGCCAGTAGGCCGGGACTGCACTATGGCTACACCTTC
CDR3aa: CASRPGLHYGYTF
v_gene: TRBV19
abundance: -
j_gene: TRBJ1-2
d_gene: -

CDR3nt: TGTGCCAGCAGCGTCACTAGCGGACAAGAGACCCAGTACTTC
CDR3aa: CASSVTSGQETQYF
v_gene: TRBV11-2
abundance: -
j_gene: TRBJ2-5
d_gene: TRBD2

CDR3nt: TGTGCCAGCAGCTTCGGGGAGACGGGGAACTACGAGCAGTACTTC
CDR3aa: CASSFGETGNYEQYF
v_gene: TRBV7-2
abundance: -
j_gene: TRBJ2-7
d_gene: -

CDR3nt: TGTGCCAGCAGATCCGGGGGGGCCAACGTCCTGACTTTC
CDR3aa: CASRSGGANVLTF
v_gene: TRBV28
abundance: -
j_gene: TRBJ2-6
d_gene: -

CDR3nt: TGTGCCAGCAGCAGAGCCTTTAACACAGATACGCAGTATTTT
CDR3aa: CASSRAFNTDTQYF
v_gene: TRBV7-6
abundance: -
j_gene: TRBJ2-3
d_gene: -

CDR3nt: TGTGCCAGCACGTTAAGACAGGGTTATACTGAAGCTTTCTTT
CDR3aa: CASTLRQGYTEAFF
v_gene: TRBV28
abundance: -
j_gene: TRBJ1-1
d_gene: TRBD1

CDR3nt: TGTGCCAGCAGGATTATCGGGACTAGGTACAATGAGCAGTTCTTC
CDR3aa: CASRIIGTRYNEQFF
v_gene: TRBV6-1
abundance: -
j_gene: TRBJ2-1
d_gene: TRBD2

CDR3nt: TGTGCCAGCAGCTTATCCAGCGCTTCCTCCTACGAGCAGTACTTC
CDR3aa: CASSLSSASSYEQYF
v_gene: TRBV7-8
abundance: -
j_gene: TRBJ2-7
d_gene: -

CDR3nt: TGTGCCAGCAGTTACTCGGCCTATTGGGCGGAGGCCCAGTACTTC
CDR3aa: CASSYSAYWAEAQYF
v_gene: TRBV6-5
abundance: -
j_gene: TRBJ2-5
d_gene: -

CDR3nt: TGTGCCAGCACGAGACAGGGGTCCTTAGTCGCGTACTTC
CDR3aa: CASTRQGSLVAYF
v_gene: TRBV6-5
abundance: -
j_gene: TRBJ2-7
d_gene: TRBD1

CDR3nt: TGTGCCAGCAGTTATGCAGGGAACACTGAAGCTTTCTTT
CDR3aa: CASSYAGNTEAFF
v_gene: TRBV6-6
abundance: -
j_gene: TRBJ1-1
d_gene: -

CDR3nt: TGTGCCAGCAGCCTTGCAAGGGGCATGGCTTTCTTT
CDR3aa: CASSLARGMAFF
v_gene: TRBV7-2
abundance: -
j_gene: TRBJ1-1
d_gene: -